This T cell receptor (beta chain) was documented in a study of shared clonotypes between healthy human individuals. Assay used: immunoSEQ multiplex PCR; TCRdb lists only in-frame clones, some missing. There are around 2,000,000 clones in the sample; approximately 94% occur only once, and around 1.2% lies in the top ten. The CDR3 is 11 amino acids. The V gene's germline CDR1 is MNHEY and CDR2 SMNVEV (reference sequence). Trimming pared 8 bases from V and 8 bases from J, leaving 10 bases between. CD8 cells regarded as naive lacked CD45RO, were positively chosen for CCR7, and omitted terminally differentiated effector memory CD45RA+ cells.

The source material was naive CD8+ T cells sorted from blood. This sequence was found in a man aged 18 to 35 in good health. V and J are TRBV27 and TRBJ2-1; unclear D gene. CDR3: CASATLDEQFF. CDR3 DNA sequence: TGTGCCAGCGCGACACTGGATGAGCAGTTCTTC.